The 13 T cell receptor beta chains below come from one sample, sequenced in a study of CD8+ T cells in alopecia areata. As the sequencing template, cDNA was produced by extracting RNA and reverse transcribing it. Only in-frame clones appear in the TCRdb table, and some are missing; sequencing was by immunoSEQ multiplex PCR. The sample consists of 95,000 to 150,000 clones, 45% to 50% of them appearing once. Sequenced sample: NKG2D-low CD8+ T cells sorted from blood. These receptors came from a human donor with alopecia areata.

This chain joins TRBV29-1 and TRBJ2-1, with D possibly matching TRBD2 (5 bases). CDR3 length: 15 amino acids. Germline lookup yields CDR1 SQVTM and CDR2 ANQGSEA. V dropped 7 bases and J dropped 5 bases, with 21 bases sitting between them. The CDR3 sequence: CSASRRAAPHNEQFF. CDR3 sequence (DNA): TGCAGCGCTAGCCGACGGGCAGCTCCTCACAATGAGCAGTTCTTC.

V gene TRBV7-2 combines with J gene TRBJ2-5, with a weak D call TRBD2 (6 bases). The CDR3 is 15 amino acids. The germline gives CDR1 SGHTA, CDR2 FQGNSA. The germline V and J ends were trimmed by 5 bases and 1 base, with 14 bases remaining between them. The CDR3 nucleotides are TGTGCCAGCAGCACGACGCTAGCGCCCCAAGAGACCCAGTACTTC. This encodes CASSTTLAPQETQYF.

The sample holds a few counts of this clone. This chain links TRBV30 with TRBJ2-1, with D perhaps TRBD1 (6 bases). The CDR3 loop spans 15 amino acids. Trimming pared 2 bases from V and 0 bases from J, leaving 11 bases between. From germline, CDR1 is GTSNPN and CDR2 SVGIG (reference sequence). CDR3 sequence: CAWSPGVGSYNEQFF. The CDR3 bases are TGTGCCTGGAGTCCAGGGGTTGGCTCCTACAATGAGCAGTTCTTC.

This chain's CDR3 is CASSQDPGGSNNEQFF. CDR3 bases: TGCGCCAGCAGCCAAGACCCAGGGGGCAGTAACAATGAGCAGTTCTTC. This chain connects TRBV4-1 to TRBJ2-1; 8 nucleotides align to TRBD1. Losses at the gene ends were 0 bases for V and 5 bases for J; bases not matched to a gene: 6. CDR3 length: 16 residues. Germline CDR1 reads MGHRA; CDR2 reads YSYEKL.

The CDR3 sequence: CAYSGTGLSGEQFF. DNA for the CDR3: TGTGCCTATTCCGGGACAGGGTTAAGTGGTGAGCAGTTCTTC. The gene calls are TRBV30 and TRBJ2-1, with 9 bases fitting TRBD1. Germline lookup yields CDR1 GTSNPN and CDR2 SVGIG (reference sequence). Trimming cost V 7 bases and J 9 bases; bases outside gene matches: 13. The CDR3 runs 14 residues.

Turning to this clone: The sample contains more than one DNA sequence encoding this CDR3. CDR3 sequence: CAWRLASDEQFF. The CDR3 DNA reads TGTGCCTGGAGACTAGCGAGCGATGAGCAGTTCTTC. The rearrangement joins TRBV30 to TRBJ2-1, with TRBD2 identical over 7 bases. Per the germline V gene, CDR1 is GTSNPN and CDR2 is SVGIG (reference sequence). This CDR3 has 12 amino acids. The V and J ends lost 3 bases and 8 bases, in that order; junction bases with no gene match: 4.

The V gene is TRBV7-9, the J gene TRBJ2-5; D gene uncertain. From germline, CDR1 is SEHNR and CDR2 FQNEAQ (reference sequence). V was trimmed by 1 base and J by 5 bases, leaving 8 bases between them. The CDR3 has 13 amino acids. The CDR3 DNA reads as TGTGCCAGCAGCTTAGAACGGGCGGAGACCCAGTACTTC. Translating it yields CASSLERAETQYF.

The chain joins TRBV23-1 to TRBJ2-2; possibly TRBD2 for D (6 bases). TRBV23-1 qualifies as an ORF whose function is uncertain. The CDR3 extends over 18 amino acids. Between the trimmed V and J ends, which lost 7 bases and 1 base, there was a span of 22 bases. The CDR3 sequence: CASIQPPRAGKNTGELFF. CDR3 bases: TGCGCCAGCATCCAACCCCCCAGGGCGGGGAAGAACACCGGGGAGCTGTTTTTT.

The rearrangement uses TRBV29-1 and TRBJ2-1; TRBD2 matches 11 bases. CDR1 SQVTM and CDR2 ANQGSEA come from the germline V gene. The CDR3 covers 20 residues. V lost 4 bases, J lost 2 bases, and 19 bases stayed unmatched. CDR3 region: CSVVTGGELAGGPTYNEQFF. The CDR3 DNA reads as TGCAGCGTTGTTACAGGGGGAGAGTTAGCGGGAGGGCCGACCTACAATGAGCAGTTCTTC.

This clone occurred a few times. The chain carries TRBV11-2 and TRBJ2-3; TRBD2 matches 7 bases. From germline, CDR1 is SGHAT and CDR2 FQNNGV. CDR3 length equals 14 residues. Unmatched junction bases numbered 3, after V lost 5 bases and J lost 1 base. The CDR3 nucleotides read TGTGCCAGCAGCCGAGGGAGGGGCACAGATACGCAGTATTTT. It is translated as CASSRGRGTDTQYF.

The genes are TRBV6-5 and TRBJ1-2; D remains unclear. V lost 5 bases and J lost 3, with 10 bases in between. The CDR3 sequence is 13 residues long. The germline V gene encodes CDR1 MNHEY and CDR2 SVGAGI. The DNA of the CDR3 is TGTGCCAGCAGTGAGACGGGATACTATGGCTACACCTTC. Amino acids: CASSETGYYGYTF.

The chain is built from TRBV7-9 and TRBJ2-3; maybe TRBD1 (6 bases). The germline V gene has CDR1 SEHNR and CDR2 FQNEAQ (reference sequence). The V gene lost 5 bases and the J gene lost 5 bases, with 14 bases spanning the gap. The CDR3 has 14 amino acids. The CDR3 loop reads CASSVDQGRDTQYF. As DNA, the CDR3 is TGTGCCAGCAGCGTAGACCAGGGGAGAGATACGCAGTATTTT.

The table lists this clone with a few counts. V usage is TRBV29-1 and J usage is TRBJ2-7; D is ambiguous. This CDR3 region has 12 residues. V was clipped by 1 base and J by 4 bases, with 8 bases between them. Germline loops: CDR1 SQVTM, CDR2 ANQGSEA. The DNA for the CDR3 is TGCAGCGTTGAAGCCCGGGCGTACGAGCAGTACTTC. It encodes CSVEARAYEQYF.